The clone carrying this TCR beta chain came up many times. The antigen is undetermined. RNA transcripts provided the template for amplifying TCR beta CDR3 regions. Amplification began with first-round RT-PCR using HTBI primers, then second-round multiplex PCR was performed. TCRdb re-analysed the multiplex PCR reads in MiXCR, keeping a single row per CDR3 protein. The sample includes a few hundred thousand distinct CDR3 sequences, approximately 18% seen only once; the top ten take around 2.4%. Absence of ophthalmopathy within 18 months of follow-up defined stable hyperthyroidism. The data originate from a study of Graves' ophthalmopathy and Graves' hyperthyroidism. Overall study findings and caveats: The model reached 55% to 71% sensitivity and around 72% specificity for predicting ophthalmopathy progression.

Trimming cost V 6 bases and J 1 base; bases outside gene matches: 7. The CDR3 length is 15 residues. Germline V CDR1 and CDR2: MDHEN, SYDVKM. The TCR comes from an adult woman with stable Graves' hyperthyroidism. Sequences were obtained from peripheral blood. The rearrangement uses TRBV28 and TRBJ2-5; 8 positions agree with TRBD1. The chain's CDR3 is CASSFQGAGQETQYF. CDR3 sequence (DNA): TGTGCCAGCAGCTTTCAGGGGGCAGGCCAAGAGACCCAGTACTTC.